This is a list of T cell receptor beta chains from one sample in a study of early T cells in non-severe SARS-CoV-2 infection. TCRdb reprocessed the 5' RACE reads with MiXCR, giving one entry per CDR3 protein. The sample holds tens of thousands of distinct CDR3 sequences, about 4.3% seen once. Material: whole blood, obtained at baseline. Receptors were obtained from an adult who was a healthcare worker with PCR-confirmed SARS-CoV-2 infection or an uninfected control (not recorded which). The CDR3 runs from the conserved cysteine through the conserved F or W. The order of the fields is clone size, V gene, D gene, J gene, CDR3 protein, CDR3 DNA. D genes are given only for firm matches. Clone size, where shown, is once, few, many, or a class for clones that have expanded.

abundance: few; v_gene: TRBV11-3; d_gene: -; j_gene: TRBJ2-5; CDR3aa: CASSRPTGDRETQYF; CDR3nt: TGTGCCAGCAGCCGACCCACGGGGGACCGGGAGACCCAGTACTTC
abundance: many; v_gene: TRBV4-3; d_gene: TRBD2; j_gene: TRBJ2-3; CDR3aa: CASSPGLAGGRDTQYF; CDR3nt: TGCGCCAGCAGCCCGGGACTAGCGGGAGGTAGAGATACGCAGTATTTT
abundance: many; v_gene: TRBV11-2; d_gene: TRBD1; j_gene: TRBJ2-6; CDR3aa: CASSRDRSGANVLTF; CDR3nt: TGTGCCAGCAGCAGGGACAGGTCTGGGGCCAACGTCCTGACTTTC
abundance: many; v_gene: TRBV7-2; d_gene: -; j_gene: TRBJ2-2; CDR3aa: CASRKTAEGGELFF; CDR3nt: TGTGCCAGCAGAAAGACGGCAGAAGGCGGGGAGCTGTTTTTT
abundance: many; v_gene: TRBV10-3; d_gene: -; j_gene: TRBJ1-3; CDR3aa: CAISDPGRRHKDF; CDR3nt: TGTGCCATCAGTGACCCCGGACGGAGACACAAGGATTTT
abundance: many; v_gene: TRBV29-1; d_gene: -; j_gene: TRBJ2-3; CDR3aa: CSVAQGDTQYF; CDR3nt: TGCAGCGTTGCCCAGGGAGATACGCAGTATTTT
abundance: many; v_gene: TRBV12-3/TRBV12-4; d_gene: -; j_gene: TRBJ1-2; CDR3aa: CAGRDFYGYTF; CDR3nt: TGTGCCGGGAGGGACTTCTATGGCTACACCTTC
abundance: medium-sized; v_gene: TRBV29-1; d_gene: -; j_gene: TRBJ2-4; CDR3aa: CSVPWGNIQYF; CDR3nt: TGCAGCGTTCCCTGGGGAAACATTCAGTACTTC
abundance: many; v_gene: TRBV20-1; d_gene: -; j_gene: TRBJ2-5; CDR3aa: CSASHALARQTQYF; CDR3nt: TGCAGTGCTAGTCACGCGCTAGCGCGACAGACCCAGTACTTC
abundance: many; v_gene: TRBV21-1; d_gene: -; j_gene: TRBJ2-7; CDR3aa: CASSEIRGQGPSYEQYF; CDR3nt: TGTGCCAGCAGCGAAATAAGGGGACAGGGGCCTTCCTACGAGCAGTACTTC
abundance: many; v_gene: TRBV7-9; d_gene: -; j_gene: TRBJ2-1; CDR3aa: CASSLGIMGGLSYNEQFF; CDR3nt: TGTGCCAGCAGCTTAGGAATAATGGGCGGACTCTCCTACAATGAGCAGTTCTTC
abundance: -; v_gene: TRBV6-2/TRBV6-3; d_gene: -; j_gene: TRBJ2-3; CDR3aa: CASELGTSTDTQYF; CDR3nt: TGTGCCAGCGAACTGGGGACCAGCACAGATACGCAGTATTTT
abundance: many; v_gene: TRBV28; d_gene: -; j_gene: TRBJ1-3; CDR3aa: CASTSGLWNTIYF; CDR3nt: TGTGCCAGCACCAGTGGTCTTTGGAACACCATATATTTT
abundance: many; v_gene: TRBV7-6; d_gene: -; j_gene: TRBJ2-7; CDR3aa: CASSLVGSDEQYF; CDR3nt: TGTGCCAGCAGCTTAGTTGGATCTGACGAGCAGTACTTC
abundance: many; v_gene: TRBV4-3; d_gene: -; j_gene: TRBJ2-3; CDR3aa: CASSLGGFGVTDTQYF; CDR3nt: TGCGCCAGCAGCCTGGGGGGCTTCGGGGTAACAGATACGCAGTATTTT
abundance: many; v_gene: TRBV4-2; d_gene: TRBD2; j_gene: TRBJ2-1; CDR3aa: CASSQGTRDYNEQFF; CDR3nt: TGTGCCAGCAGCCAAGGGACTAGGGATTACAATGAGCAGTTCTTC
abundance: many; v_gene: TRBV11-2; d_gene: -; j_gene: TRBJ2-7; CDR3aa: CASSLVRGHEQYF; CDR3nt: TGTGCCAGCAGCTTAGTTAGGGGCCACGAGCAGTACTTC
abundance: many; v_gene: TRBV29-1; d_gene: -; j_gene: TRBJ2-6; CDR3aa: CSVEGVAGANVLTF; CDR3nt: TGCAGCGTTGAGGGGGTAGCTGGGGCCAACGTCCTGACTTTC
abundance: many; v_gene: TRBV18; d_gene: TRBD1; j_gene: TRBJ2-7; CDR3aa: CASSPLGGGQGHEQYF; CDR3nt: TGTGCCAGCTCACCATTAGGAGGAGGACAGGGGCACGAGCAGTACTTC
abundance: many; v_gene: TRBV25-1; d_gene: -; j_gene: TRBJ2-1; CDR3aa: CASSEGPLGEQFF; CDR3nt: TGTGCCAGCAGTGAAGGGCCCCTGGGTGAGCAGTTCTTC
abundance: many; v_gene: TRBV20-1; d_gene: -; j_gene: TRBJ2-2; CDR3aa: CSASQGAGTGELFF; CDR3nt: TGCAGTGCTAGCCAAGGAGCGGGCACCGGGGAGCTGTTTTTT
abundance: many; v_gene: TRBV20-1; d_gene: -; j_gene: TRBJ1-5; CDR3aa: CSARYANQPQHF; CDR3nt: TGCAGTGCTAGATACGCTAATCAGCCCCAGCATTTT
abundance: many; v_gene: TRBV6-4; d_gene: TRBD2; j_gene: TRBJ2-2; CDR3aa: CASRQLAGGPVGELFF; CDR3nt: TGTGCCAGCAGGCAACTAGCGGGAGGGCCGGTCGGGGAGCTGTTTTTT
abundance: medium-sized; v_gene: TRBV6-5; d_gene: TRBD1; j_gene: TRBJ1-2; CDR3aa: CASSYSGARGHLYGYTF; CDR3nt: TGTGCCAGCAGTTACTCGGGGGCCAGGGGGCACCTCTATGGCTACACCTTC
abundance: many; v_gene: TRBV27; d_gene: TRBD2; j_gene: TRBJ2-1; CDR3aa: CASSFQRGLGNEQFF; CDR3nt: TGTGCCAGCAGTTTCCAGCGGGGGCTCGGGAATGAGCAGTTCTTC
abundance: -; v_gene: TRBV20-1; d_gene: TRBD1; j_gene: TRBJ2-7; CDR3aa: CSARGTGVYEQYF; CDR3nt: TGCAGTGCTAGGGGGACAGGGGTCTACGAGCAGTACTTC
abundance: many; v_gene: TRBV12-3/TRBV12-4; d_gene: TRBD1; j_gene: TRBJ2-1; CDR3aa: CASSPGTGSYNEQFF; CDR3nt: TGTGCCAGCAGTCCTGGGACAGGCTCCTACAATGAGCAGTTCTTC
abundance: many; v_gene: TRBV29-1; d_gene: TRBD2; j_gene: TRBJ2-1; CDR3aa: CSVRLARSYNEQFF; CDR3nt: TGCAGCGTCCGACTAGCTCGGTCCTACAATGAGCAGTTCTTC
abundance: many; v_gene: TRBV28; d_gene: TRBD1; j_gene: TRBJ1-1; CDR3aa: CASSSGQGSEAFF; CDR3nt: TGTGCCAGCAGTTCGGGACAGGGGTCTGAAGCTTTCTTT
abundance: many; v_gene: TRBV19; d_gene: -; j_gene: TRBJ1-1; CDR3aa: CASSTGTLWEAFF; CDR3nt: TGTGCCAGTAGTACCGGGACACTTTGGGAGGCTTTCTTT
abundance: many; v_gene: TRBV7-9; d_gene: TRBD1; j_gene: TRBJ2-7; CDR3aa: CASSLTGAGGYEQYF; CDR3nt: TGTGCCAGCAGCTTAACGGGCGCAGGGGGCTACGAGCAGTACTTC
abundance: -; v_gene: TRBV5-1; d_gene: -; j_gene: TRBJ2-5; CDR3aa: CASTAAGLETQYF; CDR3nt: TGCGCCAGCACCGCCGCAGGGCTGGAGACCCAGTACTTC
abundance: many; v_gene: TRBV10-3; d_gene: -; j_gene: TRBJ1-3; CDR3aa: CAISGSGTGNTIYF; CDR3nt: TGTGCCATCAGTGGGTCGGGAACTGGAAACACCATATATTTT
abundance: many; v_gene: TRBV25-1; d_gene: -; j_gene: TRBJ1-2; CDR3aa: CASSPGGPYGYTF; CDR3nt: TGTGCCAGCAGTCCCGGCGGACCCTATGGCTACACCTTC
abundance: many; v_gene: TRBV12-5; d_gene: -; j_gene: TRBJ2-1; CDR3aa: CASRPDQAPLKQFF; CDR3nt: TGTGCTAGTCGTCCGGACCAGGCACCGTTGAAGCAGTTCTTC
abundance: many; v_gene: TRBV14; d_gene: -; j_gene: TRBJ1-2; CDR3aa: CASSQVASNYGYTF; CDR3nt: TGTGCCAGCAGCCAAGTGGCGTCTAACTATGGCTACACCTTC
abundance: few; v_gene: TRBV28; d_gene: -; j_gene: TRBJ2-1; CDR3aa: CASMEYNEQFF; CDR3nt: TGTGCCAGCATGGAGTACAATGAGCAGTTCTTC
abundance: many; v_gene: TRBV28; d_gene: -; j_gene: TRBJ1-1; CDR3aa: CASSSRDQGSTEAFF; CDR3nt: TGTGCCAGCAGTTCCCGGGATCAGGGTAGTACTGAAGCTTTCTTT
abundance: many; v_gene: TRBV9; d_gene: -; j_gene: TRBJ1-3; CDR3aa: CASSVLDSSSGNTIYF; CDR3nt: TGTGCCAGCAGCGTGTTGGACAGTTCCTCTGGAAACACCATATATTTT
abundance: many; v_gene: TRBV6-1; d_gene: -; j_gene: TRBJ2-6; CDR3aa: CASSERRSGANVLTF; CDR3nt: TGTGCCAGCAGTGAACGCAGGTCTGGGGCCAACGTCCTGACTTTC
abundance: many; v_gene: TRBV12-3/TRBV12-4; d_gene: TRBD1; j_gene: TRBJ1-5; CDR3aa: CASSFDRGNQPQHF; CDR3nt: TGTGCCAGCAGTTTCGACAGGGGCAATCAGCCCCAGCATTTT
abundance: many; v_gene: TRBV7-2; d_gene: TRBD2; j_gene: TRBJ2-2; CDR3aa: CAGGLAGARNTGELFF; CDR3nt: TGTGCCGGGGGACTAGCGGGGGCCCGAAACACCGGGGAGCTGTTTTTT
abundance: many; v_gene: TRBV29-1; d_gene: -; j_gene: TRBJ1-2; CDR3aa: CSVAQDRGYGYTF; CDR3nt: TGCAGCGTTGCCCAGGACAGAGGGTATGGCTACACCTTC
abundance: many; v_gene: TRBV5-1; d_gene: -; j_gene: TRBJ2-3; CDR3aa: CASSLGASWGTDTQYF; CDR3nt: TGCGCCAGCAGCTTGGGCGCTTCGTGGGGCACAGATACGCAGTATTTT
abundance: -; v_gene: TRBV20-1; d_gene: TRBD2; j_gene: TRBJ2-7; CDR3aa: CSASTLAGGYEQYF; CDR3nt: TGCAGTGCTAGTACACTAGCGGGAGGCTACGAGCAGTACTTC
abundance: many; v_gene: TRBV6-5; d_gene: TRBD2; j_gene: TRBJ2-2; CDR3aa: CASSLTSGAVGGELFF; CDR3nt: TGTGCCAGCAGTCTGACTAGCGGGGCAGTCGGCGGGGAGCTGTTTTTT
abundance: many; v_gene: TRBV5-1; d_gene: -; j_gene: TRBJ1-5; CDR3aa: CASSLAGYQPQHF; CDR3nt: TGCGCCAGCAGCTTGGCCGGCTATCAGCCCCAGCATTTT
abundance: many; v_gene: TRBV7-6; d_gene: -; j_gene: TRBJ2-7; CDR3aa: CASSLGTNSYEQYF; CDR3nt: TGTGCCAGCAGCTTAGGGACTAACTCCTACGAGCAGTACTTC
abundance: many; v_gene: TRBV29-1; d_gene: -; j_gene: TRBJ2-2; CDR3aa: CSAKTGLAGELFF; CDR3nt: TGCAGCGCAAAAACAGGGTTGGCCGGGGAGCTGTTTTTT
abundance: many; v_gene: TRBV19; d_gene: -; j_gene: TRBJ2-3; CDR3aa: CASSIDLGRPSTDTQYF; CDR3nt: TGTGCCAGTAGTATAGATCTGGGCAGACCTAGCACAGATACGCAGTATTTT
abundance: -; v_gene: TRBV7-3; d_gene: -; j_gene: TRBJ2-7; CDR3aa: CASGVGDEQYF; CDR3nt: TGTGCCAGCGGGGTGGGAGACGAGCAGTACTTC
abundance: -; v_gene: TRBV18; d_gene: TRBD2; j_gene: TRBJ2-7; CDR3aa: CASSPPSGGVLEQYF; CDR3nt: TGTGCCAGCTCACCACCTAGCGGGGGGGTCTTGGAGCAGTACTTC
abundance: many; v_gene: TRBV9; d_gene: -; j_gene: TRBJ2-3; CDR3aa: CASSQRRDTQYF; CDR3nt: TGTGCCAGCAGCCAGAGGAGAGATACGCAGTATTTT
abundance: medium-sized; v_gene: TRBV29-1; d_gene: -; j_gene: TRBJ1-1; CDR3aa: CSTREFNTEAFF; CDR3nt: TGCAGCACAAGGGAATTCAACACTGAAGCTTTCTTT